This note documents a single T cell receptor (beta chain) sequence. The antigen it recognizes is unknown. Base quality data are lacking; no much larger clone is found one base away. The library was generated by the immunoSEQ multiplex PCR assay. From the authors' description of their analysis: A statistical classification framework was built for diagnosing cytomegalovirus status from the catalog of TCR beta chain sequences. TCRdb mirrors the immuneACCESS table, restricted to in-frame sequences. Some clones are absent from its copies; in checked studies, under half trace to an unresolved V gene, and the reason for the others is unknown. V and J calls and clone size are copied from that table; D and trimming were computed from the DNA. The sample table records 190,000 or so clones; 80% to 90% of these occur just once. 13% of the sample comes from the top ten. The CDR3 runs 13 amino acids, cysteine and phenylalanine included. Just CDR3 DNA is preserved here, 39 bases in frame from base 1. V ends up 5 bases short and J 10 bases short, with an unmatched junction base count of 7. CDR1 and CDR2, looked up from the germline V gene, are MNHEY and SVGAGI.

This sample is drawn from a study of cytomegalovirus exposure and HLA in healthy donors (dated 2017 in TCRdb). For context, the study as a whole: The roughly 650 repertoires of the first cohort and the 110 or so validation repertoires were produced on the same platform, according to a later analysis. To predict cytomegalovirus infection status, the study brought together high-throughput TCR immunosequencing, statistical association of individual TCRs with disease status, and machine learning. The aim of the study was to test whether cataloging public T cell receptors could identify signatures of past pathogen exposure. In addition to the first cohort of around 670 subjects, a separate validation cohort of approximately 120 different subjects was used. Summary of the overall study and its limitations: Most TCR sequences were observed very rarely across donors, whereas some public TCRs were present in many individuals. All 130 or so repertoires were used to score co-occurrence in the validation cohort in a later analysis, because that analysis had no HLA typing for the cohort. Of the cluster scores, around 95% were above 0 in a later analysis, which found that TCRs clustered in the first cohort also tended to co-occur in the 120 validation repertoires. The authors suggested that the approach could potentially be extended to other disease states and immunological phenotypes. The classifier was reported to diagnose cytomegalovirus status with high specificity and sensitivity in both the original cohort and the validation cohort. The study gave a list of 150 to 200 TCR beta chains associated with cytomegalovirus. Three of the identified cytomegalovirus-associated TCR beta chains were confirmed in vitro to be specific for cytomegalovirus antigens.

The donors belonged to the validation cohort of over a hundred subjects, which was separate from the approximately 660-subject first cohort. The sequence links TRBV6-5 to TRBJ2-1; 8 central bases correspond to TRBD2. The sequence was obtained from a woman in her thirties in good health and CMV-seropositive. Source material: PBMCs. The CDR3 protein sequence reads: CASSQRTSREQFF. The DNA reads TGTGCCAGCAGTCAAAGGACTAGCCGGGAGCAGTTCTTC.